The source of this T cell receptor (beta chain) is a study of T cell repertoires in cytomegalovirus infection. A note on this clonotype: Its antigen remains unidentified.

TCRdb fed the reads into MiXCR, producing one record per CDR3 protein. The table lists under 850,000 distinct CDR3 sequences, 35% to 40% of them singletons. This CDR3 region has 15 residues. Germline-derived CDR1 and CDR2 are SGHVS and FQNEAQ. The J segment lost 6 bases and the V segment lost 6 bases, leaving 9 bases of the junction unmatched. Study-level results: Dominating the ex vivo response were TCR beta clonotypes that were CMV-specific and HLA-C-restricted.

Sequencing was done on a sample of PBMCs. The rearrangement uses TRBV7-8 and TRBJ2-1, with TRBD2 identical over 9 bases. This clonotype was sampled from a human donor in good health (CMV status not recorded). Some clones in this sample may be carry-over from other donors' samples. In DNA form, the CDR3 reads TGTGCCAGCAGATTATCCGGGACTAGCTTCAATGAGCAGTTCTTC. This translates into CASRLSGTSFNEQFF.